This T cell receptor beta chain came from a study of T cell repertoires in cytomegalovirus infection (dated by TCRdb to the late 2010s). For the wider study: Recently identified HLA-C-restricted CMV epitopes, whose presentation resists viral immunomodulation, were targeted by peptide stimulations together with well-studied HLA-B-restricted epitopes. Donor HLA type was relevant to the analysis, because carriage of CMV infection together with the matching HLA type was indicated by public TCR beta signatures. The paper as a whole reports these results and caveats: Carriers of CMV infection plus the relevant HLA type were discriminated by the cumulative frequency of public TCR beta family members in the study cohort and in an independent roughly 340-donor cohort. The ex vivo response was dominated by HLA-C-restricted CMV-specific TCR beta clonotypes, which also provided the single most frequent clonotype in two of eight donors.

Concerning this clonotype itself: Which antigen it targets is not known. Nothing much larger sits one base from this clone, and base qualities are not available.

Sequencing relied on an Illumina HiSeq 1500. TCRdb handled the public reads itself, with Q25 trimming in fastp and clone calling in MiXCR, and kept productive beta chains. Duplicate CDR3 protein sequences are folded into a single record with the most common DNA and genes. This sample holds 600,000 to 700,000 distinct CDR3 sequences; approximately 33% were observed only once. The ten most abundant clones make up 18% of the sample. The treatment or condition tag for this specimen amounts to: in vitro stimulation with specific CMV peptide epitopes to enrich CMV-specific T cells. The sample in question was cultured PBMCs, obtained from culture after CMV antigen stimulation. The sequence came from a human donor in good health (CMV status not recorded). Some clones in this sample may be carry-over from other donors' samples.

The DNA sequence is as follows: TGCGCCAGCAGCCACTTTACAGGGCGCGGCCAGCCCCAGCATTTT. Translated, this gives CASSHFTGRGQPQHF. The rearrangement combines TRBV4-3 with TRBJ1-5; the D gene is possibly TRBD1, with 6 bases matching. The V and J ends are trimmed by 3 bases and 7 bases, leaving 16 bases between them. CDR1 and CDR2 are read off the germline V gene as LGHNA and YSLEER. The CDR3, cysteine through phenylalanine, is 15 amino acids long. The kept DNA is CDR3 alone, 45 bases in frame from the first base.